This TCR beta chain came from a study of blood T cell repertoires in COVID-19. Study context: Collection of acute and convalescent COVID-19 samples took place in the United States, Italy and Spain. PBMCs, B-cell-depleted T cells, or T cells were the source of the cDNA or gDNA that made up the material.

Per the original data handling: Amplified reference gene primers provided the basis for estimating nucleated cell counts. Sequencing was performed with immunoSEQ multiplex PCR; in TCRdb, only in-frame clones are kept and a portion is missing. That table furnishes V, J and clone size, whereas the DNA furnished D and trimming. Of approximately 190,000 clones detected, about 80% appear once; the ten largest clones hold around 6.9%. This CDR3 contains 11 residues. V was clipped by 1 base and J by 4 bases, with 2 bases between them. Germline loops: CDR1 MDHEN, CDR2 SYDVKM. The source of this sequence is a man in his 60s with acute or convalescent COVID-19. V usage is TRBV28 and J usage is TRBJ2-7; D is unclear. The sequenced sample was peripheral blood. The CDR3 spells CASSLLYEQYF. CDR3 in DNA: TGTGCCAGCAGTTTATTATACGAGCAGTACTTC.